The clone carrying this T cell receptor beta chain was observed many times. The record originates from a study of human T cells and chemical hapten exposure. Deletions cut 6 bases from V and 6 bases from J, with 14 bases between. The CDR3 has 13 residues. Per the germline V gene, CDR1 is SGHVS and CDR2 is FNYEAQ. The sample's time point: patch test 1, 2 weeks after DPC sensitization. Indicated treatment: therapeutic diphenylcyclopropenone sensitization with weekly scalp DPC. TCRdb re-called the RACE reads with MiXCR, one entry per CDR3 protein. The data show some 120,000 distinct CDR3 sequences, about 12% seen once.

The TCR comes from a woman aged 45-65 years with alopecia areata. Some clones in this sample may be carry-over from other donors' samples. The material sequenced was whole blood, taken in connection with sensitization to the hapten diphenylcyclopropenone (DPC). The genes are TRBV7-6 and TRBJ1-1; maybe TRBD1 (6 bases). The CDR3 nucleotides are TGTGCCAGCAGTTCCACAGGGAAAGCTGAAGCTTTCTTT. Encoded protein: CASSSTGKAEAFF.